The 10 T cell receptor beta chains in this list originate from one sample, sequenced in a study of T-cell memory formation after mild COVID-19. Using its own MiXCR run on the 5' RACE reads, TCRdb lists one record per CDR3 protein. Of about 350,000 distinct CDR3 sequences listed, roughly 15% are singletons. Sequenced input: PBMCs or a T cell subset sorted from them (not recorded which). These receptors all stem from a man between 18 and 35 years old who had mild COVID-19 (a few samples of this study predate the infection). Cell type and time point are not known.

This clonotype was found a few times. J is TRBJ2-1 and V is TRBV5-1; D possibly corresponds to TRBD2 (6 bases). Germline CDR1 is SGHRS and CDR2 is YFSETQ. CDR3 size: 16 residues. The V end lost 4 bases, the J end lost 3 bases, and 17 bases lay between the germline ends. CDR3 residues: CASSPVQQEGYNEQFF. The DNA for the CDR3 is TGCGCCAGCAGCCCGGTTCAACAGGAGGGCTACAATGAGCAGTTCTTC.

This clonotype was seen a handful of times. This rearrangement joins TRBV20-1 to TRBJ1-2; D remains unclear. Trimming shortened V by 7 bases and J by 0 bases, and 6 bases separated the two germline ends. The CDR3 has 11 residues. The germline gives CDR1 DFQATT, CDR2 SNEGSKA (reference sequence). DNA for the CDR3: TGCAGTGACCGTACTAACTATGGCTACACCTTC. This gives the protein CSDRTNYGYTF.

This chain connects TRBV7-9 to TRBJ2-7; perhaps TRBD2 as D (6 bases). V was clipped by 6 bases and J by 4 bases, with 16 bases between them. CDR1 is SEHNR and CDR2 is FQNEAQ in the germline V gene (reference sequence). The CDR3 consists of 14 residues. CDR3 residues: CASSNSGNPYEQYV. The CDR3 nucleotides are TGTGCCAGCAGTAATAGCGGAAACCCTTACGAGCAGTACGTC.

The table lists this clonotype with a count of one. The chain combines TRBV11-2 with TRBJ1-2; tentatively, D is TRBD1 (5 bases). CDR1 and CDR2 (germline): SGHAT, FQNNGV. Between the trimmed V and J ends, which lost 5 bases and 10 bases, there was a span of 17 bases. CDR3 length: 13 residues. The CDR3 DNA reads as TGTGCCAGCAGCCATATGCTAGGACATTTCTACACCTTC. This codes for CASSHMLGHFYTF. The variable domain in full, with the rest retrieved from reference TRBV11-2 and TRBJ1-2, is EAGVAQSPRYKIIEKRQSVAFWCNPISGHATLYWYQQILGQGPKLLIQFQNNGVVDDSQLPKDRFSAERLKGVDSTLKIQPAKLEDSAVYLCASSHMLGHFYTFGSGTRLTVV.

The chain is built from TRBV7-4 and TRBJ2-7; 8 bases map to TRBD1. V lost 1 base, J lost 3 bases, and 2 bases stayed unmatched. The CDR3 extends over 14 amino acids. Germline loops: CDR1 SGHVT, CDR2 SQSDAQ. CDR3 coding DNA: TGTGCCAGCAGCTTAGTGGGACAGGTCTACGAGCAGTACGTC. Translated, it gives CASSLVGQVYEQYV.

Many counts were recorded for this clonotype. The CDR3 DNA is TGCGCCAGCAGCTTGGACGGGAACACCGGGGAGCTGTTTTTT. Its translation: CASSLDGNTGELFF. The chain recombines TRBV5-1 with TRBJ2-2; the D is unclear. The CDR3 is made up of 14 amino acids. V lost 0 bases, J lost 1 base, and 4 bases lay in between. Germline lookup yields CDR1 SGHRS and CDR2 YFSETQ.

This clonotype was counted a few times. This rearrangement joins TRBV27 to TRBJ2-1; TRBD1 matches at 8 bases. Unmatched junction bases numbered 5, after V lost 5 bases and J lost 8 bases. The CDR3 runs to 13 residues. CDR1 is MNHEY, CDR2 SMNVEV, per germline (reference sequence). CDR3 protein: CASSADRGHEQFF. The DNA of the CDR3 is TGTGCCAGCAGTGCTGACAGGGGTCATGAGCAGTTCTTC.

The table lists this clonotype with a few counts. This chain connects TRBV24-1 to TRBJ2-3; 12 nucleotides match TRBD1. J lost 3 bases, V lost 4 bases, and 7 bases had no gene match. The CDR3 runs 17 residues. Per the germline V gene, CDR1 is KGHDR and CDR2 is SFDVKD. The CDR3 nucleotides read TGTGCCACCAGTGACCCGGGACAGGGGGCGGGTACAGATACGCAGTATTTT. Encoded protein: CATSDPGQGAGTDTQYF.

This clonotype has a handful of counts. CDR3 amino acids: CASRPGQGSAGRYTF. The CDR3 nucleotides are TGTGCCAGCAGACCCGGACAGGGGTCGGCCGGTCGCTACACCTTC. The gene calls are TRBV6-2 or TRBV6-3 and TRBJ1-2, with 9 bases aligning to TRBD1. The V gene's germline CDR1 is MNHEY and CDR2 SVGEGT. The length of the CDR3 is 15 residues. Germline trimming cut 6 bases from V and 9 bases from J; bases unmatched to any gene: 14.

This clonotype has a handful of counts. The J gene is TRBJ2-7, the V gene TRBV7-2, with D perhaps assigned TRBD1 or TRBD2 (5 bases each). V shed 5 bases and J shed 1 base, with 15 bases lying between them. Germline assignment: CDR1 SGHTA and CDR2 FQGNSA. This CDR3 spans 15 amino acids. In nucleotides, the CDR3 is TGTGCCAGCAGCCTGGGGTCGGGACCTTCCTACGAGCAGTACGTC. The encoded protein is CASSLGSGPSYEQYV.